These 8 T cell receptor beta chains originate from one sample sequenced in a study of blood T cell repertoires in COVID-19. Clones were read by immunoSEQ multiplex PCR, and TCRdb kept only the in-frame ones, dropping some. The repertoire has about 310,000 clones, nearly 90% of them found once; the top ten carry 3.5% to 4.5%. The source material was PBMCs or T cells enriched from blood (not recorded which). These TCRs come from a woman younger than 30 with acute COVID-19.

This clone was seen a single time. The V call is TRBV28, the J call TRBJ2-5; TRBD2 might be the D (6 bases). Germline CDR1 and CDR2: MDHEN and SYDVKM. The CDR3 runs 14 residues. Between the trimmed V and J ends, which lost 5 bases and 1 base, there was a span of 11 bases. This CDR3 reads CASSPRDFQETQYF. CDR3 DNA sequence: TGTGCCAGCAGTCCTCGGGACTTCCAAGAGACCCAGTACTTC.

A note on this clone: In the same sample, other DNA sequences code for this CDR3. The chain joins TRBV27 to TRBJ1-1, with 10 bases identical to TRBD1. With V trimmed by 3 bases and J by 5 bases, 3 bases remained unmatched. Per germline, CDR1 MNHEY and CDR2 SMNVEV (reference sequence). The CDR3 extends over 14 amino acids. This CDR3 is CASSFGQGETEAFF. In nucleotides, the CDR3 is TGTGCCAGCAGTTTTGGACAGGGGGAGACTGAAGCTTTCTTT.

This sequence joins TRBV3-1 (or the pseudogene TRBV3-2) and TRBJ2-2; D may be TRBD2 (6 bases). This CDR3 comprises 14 residues. Germline V gives CDR1 LGHDT, CDR2 YNNKEL (reference sequence). V lost 4 bases, J lost 4 bases, and 10 bases lay in between. CDR3 amino acids: CASSLGLTTGELFF. In DNA form, the CDR3 reads TGTGCCAGCAGCCTCGGACTAACCACCGGGGAGCTGTTTTTT.

V is TRBV2 and J is TRBJ2-7; a weak D match, TRBD1 (5 bases). V was shortened by 4 bases and J by 4 bases, with 11 bases between the two germline ends. Germline loops: CDR1 SNHLY, CDR2 FYNNEI. The CDR3 is made up of 13 amino acids. CDR3 region: CASSGEQEYEQYF. The CDR3 DNA follows: TGTGCCAGCAGTGGTGAACAGGAATACGAGCAGTACTTC.

The chain carries TRBV5-1 and TRBJ2-7, with D perhaps TRBD2 (6 bases). Germline V gives CDR1 SGHRS, CDR2 YFSETQ. CDR3 size: 15 residues. V lost 4 bases, J lost 6 bases, and 20 bases lay in between. Here the CDR3 reads CASSTGGDGWAEQYF. The CDR3 coding sequence is TGCGCCAGCAGCACCGGAGGGGACGGGTGGGCCGAGCAGTACTTC. Using reference TRBV5-1 and TRBJ2-7 for the parts outside the CDR3, the full variable domain is KAGVTQTPRYLIKTRGQQVTLSCSPISGHRSVSWYQQTPGQGLQFLFEYFSETQRNKGNFPGRFSGRQFSNSRSEMNVSTLELGDSALYLCASSTGGDGWAEQYFGPGTRLTVT.

The chain recombines TRBV9 with TRBJ1-4; 8 bases agree with TRBD1. This CDR3 is 14 amino acids long. Trimming took 4 bases from V and 8 from J; bases not matched to a gene: 7. In germline, CDR1 is SGDLS, CDR2 YYNGEE. The chain's CDR3 is CASSFGTGGEKLFF. CDR3 DNA: TGTGCCAGCAGCTTCGGGACAGGTGGCGAAAAACTGTTTTTT. The full variable domain, its missing parts supplied by reference TRBV9 and TRBJ1-4, is DSGVTQTPKHLITATGQRVTLRCSPRSGDLSVYWYQQSLDQGLQFLIQYYNGEERAKGNILERFSAQQFPDLHSELNLSSLELGDSALYFCASSFGTGGEKLFFGSGTQLSVL.

This chain joins TRBV10-1 and TRBJ2-1; TRBD2 aligns across 8 bases. CDR1 and CDR2 from the germline V gene are WNHNN and SYGVQD (reference sequence). V shed 7 bases, J shed 3 bases, and the junction held 8 bases outside the gene matches. CDR3 size: 15 residues. CDR3 residues: CASTSSGRNYNEQFF. CDR3 bases: TGCGCCAGCACCTCGAGCGGGAGAAACTACAATGAGCAGTTCTTC.

The chain is built from TRBV3-1 (or the pseudogene TRBV3-2) and TRBJ1-1; tentative D call: TRBD1 (5 bases). Germline V gene data show CDR1 as LGHDT and CDR2 as YNNKEL (reference sequence). The V gene lost 7 bases and the J gene lost 5 bases, with 23 bases spanning the gap. This CDR3 is built from 16 residues. The CDR3 is CASTRNLGGGRTEAFF. CDR3 sequence (DNA): TGTGCCAGCACCCGAAATTTGGGGGGAGGAAGGACTGAAGCTTTCTTT.